These 19 T cell receptor beta chains were sequenced from one sample in a study of blood T cell repertoires in COVID-19. Some clones are missing from TCRdb's copy, which holds only in-frame ones; the method was immunoSEQ multiplex PCR. The sample lists about 46,000 clones; 75% to 90% were seen once. The source material was peripheral blood. These receptor sequences come from a woman older than 75 with COVID-19, enrolled during active disease.

DNA of the CDR3: TGTGCCAGCAGTTACTCGGAGGGCCGAGAGACCCAGTACTTC. Translation gives CASSYSEGRETQYF. The genes are TRBV6-5 and TRBJ2-5, with D tentatively TRBD2 (6 bases). This CDR3 has 14 amino acids. The germline V gene encodes CDR1 MNHEY and CDR2 SVGAGI. V was trimmed by 0 bases and J by 4 bases, leaving 9 bases between them.

This sequence joins TRBV11-2 and TRBJ2-5; no clear D. The CDR3 is made up of 13 amino acids. Germline CDR1 and CDR2: SGHAT and FQNNGV. Trimming took off 2 bases at V and 2 bases at J, with 6 bases between the two ends. CDR3 nucleotide sequence: TGTGCCAGCAGCTTATACGGTCAAGAGACCCAGTACTTC. This gives the protein CASSLYGQETQYF.

CDR3 loop: CASSLLAGSPLHF. The DNA for the CDR3 is TGTGCCAGCAGTTTATTGGCGGGATCACCCCTCCACTTT. This rearrangement joins TRBV28 to TRBJ1-6; D ambiguous. The germline CDR1 and CDR2 sequences are MDHEN and SYDVKM. The length of the CDR3 is 13 residues. V lost 1 base, J lost 10 bases, and 8 bases lay in between.

The chain is built from TRBV24-1 and TRBJ2-5; 8 bases fit TRBD1. V shed 4 bases, J shed 5 bases, and the junction held 5 bases outside the gene matches. Germline V gene data show CDR1 as KGHDR and CDR2 as SFDVKD. The CDR3 totals 14 residues. CDR3 region: CATSDPGQVETQYF. Here the CDR3 DNA reads TGTGCCACCAGTGACCCGGGACAGGTGGAGACCCAGTACTTC.

The chain uses TRBV5-6 and TRBJ1-6; D gene unclear. The germline CDR1 and CDR2 sequences are SGHDT and YYEEEE. V gave up 1 base and J gave up 7 bases, with 18 bases separating them. This CDR3 contains 17 residues. This CDR3 is CASSLSVAPGRNSPLHF. Here the CDR3 DNA reads TGTGCCAGCAGCTTGTCGGTCGCGCCGGGTCGGAATTCACCCCTCCACTTT. The full variable domain, rest sourced from reference TRBV5-6 and TRBJ1-6, is DAGVTQSPTHLIKTRGQQVTLRCSPKSGHDTVSWYQQALGQGPQFIFQYYEEEERQRGNFPDRFSGHQFPNYSSELNVNALLLGDSALYLCASSLSVAPGRNSPLHFGNGTRLTVT.

This clone was recorded only once. The chain combines TRBV28 with TRBJ1-1; D is uncertain. V lost 8 bases to trimming and J lost 11 bases, with 30 bases between them. Germline lookup yields CDR1 MDHEN and CDR2 SYDVKM. The CDR3 is 16 residues long. For the CDR3, the DNA is TGTGCCAGCCAGAGACTGTTGGGCGGAACGGGGTTAAGGGCTTTCTTT. Translating gives CASQRLLGGTGLRAFF. Full variable domain (rest looked up from reference TRBV28 and TRBJ1-1): DVKVTQSSRYLVKRTGEKVFLECVQDMDHENMFWYRQDPGLGLRLIYFSYDVKMKEKGDIPEGYSVSREKKERFSLILESASTNQTSMYLCASQRLLGGTGLRAFFGQGTRLTVV.

The genes are TRBV18 and TRBJ1-4; D unresolved. CDR3 length: 13 residues. Germline CDR1 KGHSH, CDR2 LQKENI. The V gene lost 6 bases and the J gene lost 6 bases, with 11 bases spanning the gap. CDR3 amino acids: CASSTSRYEKLFF. CDR3 in DNA: TGTGCCAGCTCCACCTCGCGCTATGAAAAACTGTTTTTT.

V and J are TRBV5-1 and TRBJ2-5; 8 bases map to TRBD1. V shed 6 bases and J 4 bases; nucleotides not matched to a gene: 2. Germline V gives CDR1 SGHRS, CDR2 YFSETQ. The CDR3 extends over 12 amino acids. The CDR3 is CASIDRGETQYF. The DNA for the CDR3 is TGCGCCAGCATCGACAGGGGAGAGACCCAGTACTTC.

The chain employs TRBV7-2 and TRBJ2-1; 8 nucleotides match TRBD2. The V gene's germline CDR1 is SGHTA and CDR2 FQGNSA. J gave up 8 bases and V 3 bases, and 9 bases lay outside the gene matches. The CDR3 is 15 amino acids. CDR3 in DNA: TGTGCCAGCAGCTTCCGGGGGGGCCTTAGGGATGAGCAGTTCTTC. Translation: CASSFRGGLRDEQFF.

The chain couples TRBV5-1 to TRBJ2-1; 10 bases fit TRBD2. This CDR3 spans 13 amino acids. Germline V gene sequence: CDR1 SGHRS, CDR2 YFSETQ. V trimming: 1 base; J trimming: 10 bases; junction bases outside the gene matches: 2. CDR3 bases: TGCGCCAGCAGCTTGAATAGCGGGGGGGAGCAGTTCTTC. Protein sequence: CASSLNSGGEQFF.

This chain connects TRBV28 to TRBJ1-6; TRBD1 matches at 8 bases. The germline V gene has CDR1 MDHEN and CDR2 SYDVKM. The V and J ends lost 3 bases and 10 bases, in that order; junction bases with no gene match: 11. This CDR3 spans 16 amino acids. CDR3 DNA sequence: TGTGCCAGCAGTTTCCGCCGTTGGACAGGGAACTCACCCCTCCACTTT. Protein sequence: CASSFRRWTGNSPLHF.

The gene calls are TRBV7-9 and TRBJ2-1; TRBD2 matches 15 bases. V dropped 7 bases and J dropped 7; count of bases not matched to a gene: 5. CDR3 length equals 15 residues. Germline CDR1 and CDR2: SEHNR and FQNEAQ (reference sequence). The CDR3 loop is CASNPGLAGGNEQFF. In DNA, the CDR3 is TGTGCCAGCAACCCAGGACTAGCGGGGGGGAATGAGCAGTTCTTC.

V gene TRBV10-3 combines with J gene TRBJ2-3; unclear D gene. The CDR3 has 12 residues. The germline CDR1 and CDR2 sequences are ENHRY and SYGVKD. The V end lost 7 bases, the J end lost 1 base, and 6 bases lay between the germline ends. As DNA, the CDR3 is TGTGCCATCAAGGCGGGCACAGATACGCAGTATTTT. It is translated as CAIKAGTDTQYF.

The rearrangement joins TRBV7-9 to TRBJ2-5; no clear D. Trimming cost V 1 base and J 1 base, with 10 bases left between them. Germline CDR1 and CDR2: SEHNR and FQNEAQ (reference sequence). CDR3 length: 15 amino acids. CDR3 nucleotides: TGTGCCAGCAGCTTAGACCGAGCCCGCCAAGAGACCCAGTACTTC. Its protein product is CASSLDRARQETQYF.

The chain is built from TRBV7-6 and TRBJ2-1; 10 nucleotides line up with TRBD2. Looked up from germline, CDR1 is SGHVS and CDR2 is FNYEAQ. This CDR3 has 16 residues. The V and J ends lost 10 bases and 9 bases, in that order; junction bases with no gene match: 18. The CDR3 DNA follows: TGTGCCATCATCTTAGCGGGCAGCGGGAGGGCGATTGAGCAGTTCTTC. It specifies CAIILAGSGRAIEQFF.

J is TRBJ2-2 and V is TRBV19; 16 nucleotides line up with TRBD2. The CDR3 is 18 amino acids. The germline V gene has CDR1 LNHDA and CDR2 SQIVND (reference sequence). V gave up 4 bases and J gave up 8 bases; unmatched junction bases: 10. DNA of the CDR3: TGTGCCAGTAGTACCCGCCCGGGACTAGCGGGAGGGAGGGGGGAGCTGTTTTTT. The encoded protein is CASSTRPGLAGGRGELFF.

The table lists this clone with a count of one. The chain links TRBV7-3 to TRBJ2-1; the D gene is possibly TRBD2 (6 bases). This CDR3 spans 17 amino acids. Germline assignment: CDR1 SGHTA and CDR2 FQGTGA. V lost 2 bases to trimming and J lost 3 bases, with 17 bases between them. Here the CDR3 reads CASSLRPGAKYYNEQFF. The CDR3 DNA reads as TGTGCCAGCAGCTTACGTCCGGGAGCGAAGTACTACAATGAGCAGTTCTTC. Full variable domain (rest looked up from reference TRBV7-3 and TRBJ2-1): GAGVSQTPSNKVTEKGKYVELRCDPISGHTALYWYRQSLGQGPEFLIYFQGTGAADDSGLPNDRFFAVRPEGSVSTLKIQRTERGDSAVYLCASSLRPGAKYYNEQFFGPGTRLTVL.

The rearrangement links TRBV5-1 to TRBJ2-3, with 8 bases matching TRBD2. CDR3 length equals 15 residues. After removal of 0 bases from V and 2 bases from J, the junction contained 2 bases not matched to a gene. CDR1 and CDR2 from the germline V gene are SGHRS and YFSETQ. The DNA for the CDR3 is TGCGCCAGCAGCTTGGGCGGACTAGCCACAGATACGCAGTATTTT. This sequence encodes CASSLGGLATDTQYF.

The rearrangement joins TRBV6-5 to TRBJ1-2; TRBD1 matches at 8 bases. CDR3 length: 13 amino acids. Germline V gene lookup returns CDR1 MNHEY and CDR2 SVGAGI. V dropped 6 bases and J dropped 6; count of bases not matched to a gene: 6. The CDR3 DNA is TGTGCCAGCAGGTGGGACAGGACAAATGGCTACACCTTC. This sequence encodes CASRWDRTNGYTF.